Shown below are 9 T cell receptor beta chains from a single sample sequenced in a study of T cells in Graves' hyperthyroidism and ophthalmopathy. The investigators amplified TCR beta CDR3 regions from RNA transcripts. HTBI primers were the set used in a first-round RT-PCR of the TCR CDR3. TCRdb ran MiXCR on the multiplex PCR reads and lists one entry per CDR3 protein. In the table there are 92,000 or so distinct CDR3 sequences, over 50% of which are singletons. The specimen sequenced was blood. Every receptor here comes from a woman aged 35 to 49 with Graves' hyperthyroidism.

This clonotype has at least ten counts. CDR3 bases: TGTGCCAGCAGTAGGCAGGGCCCGAGCTCCTATAATTCACCCCTCCACTTT. Translated: CASSRQGPSSYNSPLHF. The chain is built from TRBV6-5 and TRBJ1-6, with D tentatively TRBD1 (5 bases). CDR1 is MNHEY and CDR2 is SVGAGI in the germline V gene. This CDR3 region has 17 residues. Trimming shortened V by 5 bases and J by 0 bases, and 14 bases separated the two germline ends.

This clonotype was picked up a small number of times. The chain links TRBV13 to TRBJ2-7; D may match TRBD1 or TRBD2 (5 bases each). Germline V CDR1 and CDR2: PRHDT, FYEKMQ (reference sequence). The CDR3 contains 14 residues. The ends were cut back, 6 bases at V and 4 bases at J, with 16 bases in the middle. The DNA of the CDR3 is TGTGCCAGCAGGCACGCTTGGGGGTCGTACGAGCAGTACTTC. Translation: CASRHAWGSYEQYF. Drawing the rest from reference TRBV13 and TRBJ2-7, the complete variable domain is AAGVIQSPRHLIKEKRETATLKCYPIPRHDTVYWYQQGPGQDPQFLISFYEKMQSDKGSIPDRFSAQQFSDYHSELNMSSLELGDSALYFCASRHAWGSYEQYFGPGTRLTVT.

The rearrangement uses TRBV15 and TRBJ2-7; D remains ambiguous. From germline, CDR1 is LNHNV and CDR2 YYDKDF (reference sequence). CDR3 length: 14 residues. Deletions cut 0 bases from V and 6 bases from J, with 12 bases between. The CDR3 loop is CATSRDSAPGEQYF. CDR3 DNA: TGTGCCACCAGCAGAGATTCGGCGCCCGGCGAGCAGTACTTC. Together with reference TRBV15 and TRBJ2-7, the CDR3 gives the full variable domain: DAMVIQNPRYQVTQFGKPVTLSCSQTLNHNVMYWYQQKSSQAPKLLFHYYDKDFNNEADTPDNFQSRRPNTSFCFLDIRSPGLGDTAMYLCATSRDSAPGEQYFGPGTRLTVT.

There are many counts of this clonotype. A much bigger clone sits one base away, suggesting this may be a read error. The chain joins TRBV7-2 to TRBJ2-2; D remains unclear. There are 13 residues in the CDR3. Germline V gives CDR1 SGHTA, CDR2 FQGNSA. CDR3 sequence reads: CSSSLAVPGELFF. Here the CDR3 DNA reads TGTTCCAGCAGCTTAGCTGTCCCCGGGGAGCTGTTTTTT.

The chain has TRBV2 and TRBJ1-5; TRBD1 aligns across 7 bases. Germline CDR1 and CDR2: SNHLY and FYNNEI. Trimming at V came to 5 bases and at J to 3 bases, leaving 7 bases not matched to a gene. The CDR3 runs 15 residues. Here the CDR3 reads CASSPTTGINQPQHF. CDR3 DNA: TGTGCCAGCAGTCCCACGACAGGGATCAATCAGCCCCAGCATTTT.

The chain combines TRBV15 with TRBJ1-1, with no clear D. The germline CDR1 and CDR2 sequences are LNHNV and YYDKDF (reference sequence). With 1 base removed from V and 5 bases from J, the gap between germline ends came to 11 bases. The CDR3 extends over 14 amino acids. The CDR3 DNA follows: TGTGCCACCAGCAGAGTGGGGAGTGGGACTGAAGCTTTCTTT. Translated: CATSRVGSGTEAFF.

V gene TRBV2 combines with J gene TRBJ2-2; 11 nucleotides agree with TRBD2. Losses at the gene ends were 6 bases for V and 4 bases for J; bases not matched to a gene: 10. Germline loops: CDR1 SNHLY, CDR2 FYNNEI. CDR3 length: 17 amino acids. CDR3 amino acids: CASSFVAGGPVTGELFF. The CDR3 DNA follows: TGTGCCAGCAGCTTCGTAGCGGGAGGGCCGGTCACCGGGGAGCTGTTTTTT.

In DNA form, the CDR3 reads TGTGCCAGCAGTTACGGACACTGGAACACTGAAGCTTTCTTT. Its protein product is CASSYGHWNTEAFF. This chain links TRBV6-5 with TRBJ1-1; tentative D call: TRBD1 (5 bases). V dropped 2 bases and J dropped 1 base, with 8 bases sitting between them. Looked up from germline, CDR1 is MNHEY and CDR2 is SVGAGI. The CDR3 is 14 residues long.

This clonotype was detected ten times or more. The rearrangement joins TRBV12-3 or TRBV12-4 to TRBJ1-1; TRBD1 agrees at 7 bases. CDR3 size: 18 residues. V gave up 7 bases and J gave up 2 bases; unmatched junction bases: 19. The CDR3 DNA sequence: TGTGCCAGCACGTACTTTCACCTCCCGGGACAGATAAACACTGAAGCTTTCTTT. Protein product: CASTYFHLPGQINTEAFF.